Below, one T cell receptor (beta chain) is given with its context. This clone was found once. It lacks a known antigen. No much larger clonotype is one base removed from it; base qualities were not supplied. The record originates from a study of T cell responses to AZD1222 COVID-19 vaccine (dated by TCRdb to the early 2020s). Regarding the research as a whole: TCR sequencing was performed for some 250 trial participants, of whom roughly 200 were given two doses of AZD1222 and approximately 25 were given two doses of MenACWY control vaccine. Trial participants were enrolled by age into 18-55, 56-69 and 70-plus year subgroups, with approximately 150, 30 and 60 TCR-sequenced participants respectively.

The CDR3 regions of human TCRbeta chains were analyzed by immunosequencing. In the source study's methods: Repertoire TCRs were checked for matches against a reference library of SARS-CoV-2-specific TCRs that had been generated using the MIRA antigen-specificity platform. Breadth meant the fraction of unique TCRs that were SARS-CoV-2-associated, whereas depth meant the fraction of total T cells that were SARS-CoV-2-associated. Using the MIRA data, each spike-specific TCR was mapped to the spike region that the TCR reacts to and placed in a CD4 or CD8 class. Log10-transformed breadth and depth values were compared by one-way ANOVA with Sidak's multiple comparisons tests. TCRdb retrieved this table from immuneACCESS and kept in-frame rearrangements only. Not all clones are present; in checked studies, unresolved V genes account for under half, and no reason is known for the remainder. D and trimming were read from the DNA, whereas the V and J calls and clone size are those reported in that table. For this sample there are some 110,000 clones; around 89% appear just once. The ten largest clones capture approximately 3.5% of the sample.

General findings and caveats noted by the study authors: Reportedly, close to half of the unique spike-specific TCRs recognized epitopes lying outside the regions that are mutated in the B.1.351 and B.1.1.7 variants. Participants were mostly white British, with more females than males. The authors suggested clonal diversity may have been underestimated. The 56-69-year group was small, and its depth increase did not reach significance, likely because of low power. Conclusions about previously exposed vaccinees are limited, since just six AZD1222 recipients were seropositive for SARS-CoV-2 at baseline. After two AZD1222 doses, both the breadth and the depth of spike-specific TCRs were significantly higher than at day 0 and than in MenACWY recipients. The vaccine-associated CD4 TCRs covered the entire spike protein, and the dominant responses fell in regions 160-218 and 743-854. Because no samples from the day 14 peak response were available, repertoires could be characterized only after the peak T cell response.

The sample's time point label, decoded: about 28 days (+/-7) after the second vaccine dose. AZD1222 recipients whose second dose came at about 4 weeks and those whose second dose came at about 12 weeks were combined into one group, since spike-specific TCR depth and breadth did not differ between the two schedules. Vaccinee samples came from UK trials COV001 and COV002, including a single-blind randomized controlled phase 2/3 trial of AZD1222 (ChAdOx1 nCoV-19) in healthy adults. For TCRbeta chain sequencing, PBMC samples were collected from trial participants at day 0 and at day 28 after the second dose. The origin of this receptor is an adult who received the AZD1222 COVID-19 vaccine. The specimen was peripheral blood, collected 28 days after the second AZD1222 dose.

The sequence in DNA is TGCAGTGCTAGTAGGTGGGGCTCTGGAAACACCATATATTTT. Its protein reads: CSASRWGSGNTIYF. Recombination joined TRBV20-1 with TRBJ1-3; the D segment cannot be called with confidence. The germline V gene (reference sequence) gives CDR1 as DFQATT and CDR2 as SNEGSKA. Taken from cysteine to phenylalanine, the CDR3 has 14 residues. The sequence is cut down to CDR3 DNA, 42 bases in frame from base 1. V lost 3 bases and J lost 0 bases; the stretch between them is 9 bases long.